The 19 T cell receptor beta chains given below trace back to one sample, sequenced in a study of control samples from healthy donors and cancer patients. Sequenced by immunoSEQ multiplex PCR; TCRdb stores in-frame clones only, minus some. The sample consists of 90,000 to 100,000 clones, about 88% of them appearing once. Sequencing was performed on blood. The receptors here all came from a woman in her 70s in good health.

In nucleotides, the CDR3 is TGCGCCAGCAGTGCGAGTGTCACTGAAGCTTTCTTT. Amino acids: CASSASVTEAFF. V gene TRBV10-2 combines with J gene TRBJ1-1, with D unclear. The CDR3 runs to 12 residues. The V gene lost 4 bases and the J gene lost 4 bases, with 7 bases spanning the gap. In germline, CDR1 is WSHSY, CDR2 SAAADI.

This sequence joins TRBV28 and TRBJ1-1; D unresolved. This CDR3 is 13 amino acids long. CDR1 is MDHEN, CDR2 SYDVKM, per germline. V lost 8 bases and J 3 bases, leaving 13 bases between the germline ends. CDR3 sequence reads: CASRPPGDTEAFF. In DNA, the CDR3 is TGTGCCAGCCGCCCCCCGGGAGACACTGAAGCTTTCTTT.

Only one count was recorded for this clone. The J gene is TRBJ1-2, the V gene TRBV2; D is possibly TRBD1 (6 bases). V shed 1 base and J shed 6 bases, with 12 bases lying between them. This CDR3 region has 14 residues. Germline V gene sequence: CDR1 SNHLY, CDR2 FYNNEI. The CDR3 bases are TGTGCCAGCAGTGAAGGGACAGTCGCCCATGGCTACACCTTC. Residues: CASSEGTVAHGYTF.

In DNA form, the CDR3 reads TGTGCCAGCTCACCACCGGCAGCACCCTCCTACGAGCAGTACTTC. Amino acids: CASSPPAAPSYEQYF. The J gene is TRBJ2-7, the V gene TRBV18, with D hard to call. V dropped 0 bases and J dropped 0 bases, with 9 bases sitting between them. This CDR3 has 15 residues. Germline V gives CDR1 KGHSH, CDR2 LQKENI.

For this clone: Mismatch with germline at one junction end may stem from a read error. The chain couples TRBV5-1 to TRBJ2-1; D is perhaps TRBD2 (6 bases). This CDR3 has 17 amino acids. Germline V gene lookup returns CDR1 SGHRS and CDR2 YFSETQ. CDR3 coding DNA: TGCGCCAGCAGCTTTCTCCCACCCGGGAGCTCCGACAATGAGCAGTTCTTC. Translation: CASSFLPPGSSDNEQFF.

In nucleotides, the CDR3 is TGTGCCAGCAGCTCCAGGGGGCCCGAGGAAAAACTGTTTTTT. Amino acids: CASSSRGPEEKLFF. The V gene is TRBV3-1 (or the pseudogene TRBV3-2), the J gene TRBJ1-4, with 8 bases fitting TRBD1. J was trimmed by 8 bases and V by 5 bases; bases with no gene match: 7. The CDR3 is made up of 14 amino acids. In germline, CDR1 is LGHDT, CDR2 YNNKEL (reference sequence).

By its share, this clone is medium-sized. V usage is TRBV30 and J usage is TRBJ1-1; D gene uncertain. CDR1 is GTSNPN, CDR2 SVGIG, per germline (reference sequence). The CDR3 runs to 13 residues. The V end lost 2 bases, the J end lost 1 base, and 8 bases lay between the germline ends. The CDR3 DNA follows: TGTGCCTGGAGTACAGCATCGAACACTGAAGCTTTCTTT. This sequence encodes CAWSTASNTEAFF.

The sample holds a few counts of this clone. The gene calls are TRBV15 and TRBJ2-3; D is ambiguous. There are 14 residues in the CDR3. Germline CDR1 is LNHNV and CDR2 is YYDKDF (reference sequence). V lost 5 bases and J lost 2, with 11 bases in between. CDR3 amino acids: CATSPLVSTDTQYF. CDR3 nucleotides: TGTGCCACCAGCCCCCTTGTGTCCACAGATACGCAGTATTTT.

The CDR3 sequence is CASSTWGREHGYTF. The CDR3 DNA follows: TGTGCCAGCAGCACGTGGGGCAGGGAGCATGGCTACACCTTC. The chain carries TRBV6-6 and TRBJ1-2, with a possible D match to TRBD1 (5 bases). Germline CDR1 is MNHNY and CDR2 is SVGAGI (reference sequence). The CDR3 spans 14 residues. Deletions cut 6 bases from V and 6 bases from J, with 17 bases between.

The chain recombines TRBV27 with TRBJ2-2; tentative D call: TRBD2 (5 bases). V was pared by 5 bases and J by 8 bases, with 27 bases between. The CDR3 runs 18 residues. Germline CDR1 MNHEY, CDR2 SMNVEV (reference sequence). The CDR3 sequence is CASSPPPRTANRLGELFF. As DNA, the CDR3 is TGTGCCAGCAGTCCACCCCCCAGGACTGCTAACCGGTTAGGGGAGCTGTTTTTT.

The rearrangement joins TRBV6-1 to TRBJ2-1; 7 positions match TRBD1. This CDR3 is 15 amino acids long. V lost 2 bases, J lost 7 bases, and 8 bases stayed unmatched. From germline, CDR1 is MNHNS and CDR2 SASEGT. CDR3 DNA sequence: TGTGCCAGCAGTGAAATGAAGGGGGCGGGTAATGAGCAGTTCTTC. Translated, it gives CASSEMKGAGNEQFF.

CDR3 amino acids: CASSPGHNYGYTF. CDR3 nucleotides: TGTGCCAGCAGTCCGGGACATAACTATGGCTACACCTTC. The chain has TRBV6-5 and TRBJ1-2, with D perhaps matching TRBD1 (6 bases). The CDR3 runs 13 residues. CDR1 MNHEY and CDR2 SVGAGI come from the germline V gene. The V and J ends lost 5 bases and 1 base respectively, with 8 bases between them.

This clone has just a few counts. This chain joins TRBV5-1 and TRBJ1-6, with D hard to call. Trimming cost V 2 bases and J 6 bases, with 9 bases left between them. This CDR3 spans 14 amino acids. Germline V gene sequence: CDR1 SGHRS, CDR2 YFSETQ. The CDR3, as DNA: TGCGCCAGCAGCTTAGGGCCGTTTAATTCACCCCTCCACTTT. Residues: CASSLGPFNSPLHF.

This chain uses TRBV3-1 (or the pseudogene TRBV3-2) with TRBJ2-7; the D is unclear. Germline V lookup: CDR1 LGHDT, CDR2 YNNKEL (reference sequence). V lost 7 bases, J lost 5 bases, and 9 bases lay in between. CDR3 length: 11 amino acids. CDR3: CASMGMHEQYF. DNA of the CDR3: TGTGCCAGCATGGGGATGCACGAGCAGTACTTC.

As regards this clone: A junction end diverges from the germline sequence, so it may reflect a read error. In nucleotides, the CDR3 is TGTGCCAGCAGTTTCCGGGACAGGGATTTTCTGTTT. Its protein is CASSFRDRDFLF. This chain uses TRBV28 with TRBJ1-1, with TRBD1 matching over 9 bases. The CDR3 extends over 12 amino acids. Germline assignment: CDR1 MDHEN and CDR2 SYDVKM.

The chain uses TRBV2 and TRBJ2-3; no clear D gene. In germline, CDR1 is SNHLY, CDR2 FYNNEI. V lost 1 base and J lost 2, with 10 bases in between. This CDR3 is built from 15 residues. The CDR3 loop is CASSEGWGPTDTQYF. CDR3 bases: TGTGCCAGCAGTGAAGGTTGGGGTCCCACAGATACGCAGTATTTT.

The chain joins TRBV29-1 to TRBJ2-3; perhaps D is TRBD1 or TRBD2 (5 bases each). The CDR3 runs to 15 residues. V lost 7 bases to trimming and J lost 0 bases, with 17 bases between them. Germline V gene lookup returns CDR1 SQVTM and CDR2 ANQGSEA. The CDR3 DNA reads TGCAGCGCTAAAAAGGGGACCACTAGCACAGATACGCAGTATTTT. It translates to CSAKKGTTSTDTQYF.

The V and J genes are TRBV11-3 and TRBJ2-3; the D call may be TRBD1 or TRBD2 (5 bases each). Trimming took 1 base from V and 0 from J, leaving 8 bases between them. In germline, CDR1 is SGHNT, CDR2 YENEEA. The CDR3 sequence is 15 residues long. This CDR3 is CASSLAGTSTDTQYF. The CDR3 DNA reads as TGTGCCAGCAGCTTAGCGGGGACGAGCACAGATACGCAGTATTTT.

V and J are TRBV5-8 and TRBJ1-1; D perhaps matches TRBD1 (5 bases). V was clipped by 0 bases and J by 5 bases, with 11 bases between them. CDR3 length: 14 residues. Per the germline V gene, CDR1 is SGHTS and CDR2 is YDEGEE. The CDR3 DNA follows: TGTGCCAGCAGCTTGGTAGGGGTTGATACTGAAGCTTTCTTT. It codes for CASSLVGVDTEAFF.